The rows below give T cell receptor beta chains drawn from one sample of a study of neurological immune-mediated disorders. TCRdb re-derived calls from the 5' RACE reads in MiXCR, one entry per CDR3 protein. There are about 38,000 distinct CDR3 sequences in the sample; 11% occur only once, and nearly 4% lies in the top ten. The sequenced sample consisted of PBMCs. The receptors shown here come from a man aged 60 to 69 with HTLV-1-associated myelopathy (HAM/TSP). Both conserved end residues are part of each CDR3. Each record gives: clone size, D gene, V gene, J gene, CDR3 DNA, CDR3 protein. A D gene is named only where the DNA matches it firmly. Clone size is stated in some rows and not others, as once, few, many or a class when expanded.

abundance: many
d_gene: NA
v_gene: TRBV7-9
j_gene: TRBJ1-1
CDR3nt: TGTGCCAGCAGCTTACCAGGGAGTACTGAAGCTTTCTTT
CDR3aa: CASSLPGSTEAFF

abundance: many
d_gene: NA
v_gene: TRBV7-2
j_gene: TRBJ2-3
CDR3nt: TGTGCCAGCAGCTTATTAGTTTCCTTCACAGATACGCAGTATTTT
CDR3aa: CASSLLVSFTDTQYF

abundance: many
d_gene: TRBD1
v_gene: TRBV9
j_gene: TRBJ1-1
CDR3nt: TGTGCCAGCAGCGCACAACAGGGGGCGAACACTGAAGCTTTCTTT
CDR3aa: CASSAQQGANTEAFF

abundance: many
d_gene: TRBD2
v_gene: TRBV2
j_gene: TRBJ2-1
CDR3nt: TGTGCCAGCAGTGGGACTAGCGGGAGATCTGAGCAGTTCTTC
CDR3aa: CASSGTSGRSEQFF

abundance: many
d_gene: NA
v_gene: TRBV12-3/TRBV12-4
j_gene: TRBJ2-3
CDR3nt: TGTGCCAGCAGTTTAGCAGTCACAGATACGCAGTATTTT
CDR3aa: CASSLAVTDTQYF

abundance: medium-sized
d_gene: NA
v_gene: TRBV9
j_gene: TRBJ2-2
CDR3nt: TGTGCCAGCAGCGTAGCTGTGAGGAACACCGGGGAGCTGTTTTTT
CDR3aa: CASSVAVRNTGELFF

abundance: NA
d_gene: NA
v_gene: TRBV18
j_gene: TRBJ2-7
CDR3nt: TGTGCCAGCTCAGAGTACGACGAGCAGTACTTC
CDR3aa: CASSEYDEQYF

abundance: few
d_gene: TRBD2
v_gene: TRBV20-1
j_gene: TRBJ2-1
CDR3nt: TGCAGTGCTCCCGGGACCGGGGGGGGTGCGGGCAATGAGCAGTTCTTC
CDR3aa: CSAPGTGGGAGNEQFF

abundance: NA
d_gene: NA
v_gene: TRBV10-3
j_gene: TRBJ1-3
CDR3nt: TGTGCCATCAGTTCCACCTCTGTAATCACCATATATTTT
CDR3aa: CAISSTSVITIYF

abundance: many
d_gene: TRBD1
v_gene: TRBV4-2
j_gene: TRBJ1-2
CDR3nt: TGTGCCAGCAGCCAGATCACGGACAGGGGGCTCTATGGCTACACCTTC
CDR3aa: CASSQITDRGLYGYTF

abundance: many
d_gene: NA
v_gene: TRBV5-5
j_gene: TRBJ2-1
CDR3nt: TGTGCCAGCAGCTTGGAGGCTAGCGATAGAGGGAATGAGCAGTTCTTC
CDR3aa: CASSLEASDRGNEQFF

abundance: many
d_gene: TRBD2
v_gene: TRBV12-3/TRBV12-4
j_gene: TRBJ2-5
CDR3nt: TGTGCCAGTGGGACTAGCGGGGGCCAAATGTACCAAGAGACCCAGTACTTC
CDR3aa: CASGTSGGQMYQETQYF

abundance: many
d_gene: NA
v_gene: TRBV9
j_gene: TRBJ2-7
CDR3nt: TGTGCCAGCAGCCCCCAGGGGAGCTCCTACGAGCAGTACTTC
CDR3aa: CASSPQGSSYEQYF

abundance: many
d_gene: TRBD2
v_gene: TRBV20-1
j_gene: TRBJ2-2
CDR3nt: TGCAGTGCTAGAGCGGGAGGGGATACCGGGGAGCTGTTTTTT
CDR3aa: CSARAGGDTGELFF

abundance: many
d_gene: NA
v_gene: TRBV5-6
j_gene: TRBJ2-5
CDR3nt: TGTGCCAGCAGCCCCCCGGCGGGGGAGACCCAGTACTTC
CDR3aa: CASSPPAGETQYF

abundance: once
d_gene: TRBD1
v_gene: TRBV9
j_gene: TRBJ2-1
CDR3nt: TGTGCCAACAGCCACTCCGGACAGGTCCCATATGAGCAGTTCTTC
CDR3aa: CANSHSGQVPYEQFF

abundance: many
d_gene: TRBD1
v_gene: TRBV28
j_gene: TRBJ2-7
CDR3nt: TGTGCCAGCAGTTCGGGACAGCGAACCACCTACGAGCAGTACTTC
CDR3aa: CASSSGQRTTYEQYF

abundance: few
d_gene: NA
v_gene: TRBV7-2
j_gene: TRBJ2-2
CDR3nt: TGTGCCAGCAGCCCACCCTGGGGGTGGATAAGAACCGGGGAGCTGTTTTTT
CDR3aa: CASSPPWGWIRTGELFF

abundance: many
d_gene: TRBD2
v_gene: TRBV5-1
j_gene: TRBJ2-5
CDR3nt: TGCGCCAGCAGCTTGGAGCCGGGACTACAAGAGACCCAGTACTTC
CDR3aa: CASSLEPGLQETQYF

abundance: many
d_gene: NA
v_gene: TRBV20-1
j_gene: TRBJ2-5
CDR3nt: TGCAGTGTGGCGTCCAAAGAGACCCAGTACTTC
CDR3aa: CSVASKETQYF

abundance: many
d_gene: TRBD1
v_gene: TRBV20-1
j_gene: TRBJ1-5
CDR3nt: TGCAGTGCCGTAGGGACAGGGGGCAATCAGCCCCAGCATTTT
CDR3aa: CSAVGTGGNQPQHF

abundance: NA
d_gene: NA
v_gene: TRBV4-1
j_gene: TRBJ1-2
CDR3nt: TGCGCCAACAGCCAAGCGACCCCCCGAGGGGATGGCTACACCTTC
CDR3aa: CANSQATPRGDGYTF

abundance: many
d_gene: NA
v_gene: TRBV29-1
j_gene: TRBJ2-7
CDR3nt: TGCAGCGTTCGAGGGAGTTCCTACGAGCAGTACTTC
CDR3aa: CSVRGSSYEQYF

abundance: many
d_gene: NA
v_gene: TRBV29-1
j_gene: TRBJ2-5
CDR3nt: TGCAGCGTTGCGGGGGGCGCGGAGACCCAGTACTTC
CDR3aa: CSVAGGAETQYF

abundance: medium-sized
d_gene: NA
v_gene: TRBV20-1
j_gene: TRBJ1-6
CDR3nt: TGCAGTGCTATTCCGGACTTTAATTCACCCCTCCACTTT
CDR3aa: CSAIPDFNSPLHF

abundance: NA
d_gene: NA
v_gene: TRBV28
j_gene: TRBJ2-7
CDR3nt: TGTGCCAGCAGTCTTACAGGGGGGGTATCCTACGAGCAGTACTTC
CDR3aa: CASSLTGGVSYEQYF